This T cell receptor (beta chain) was recovered during a study of T cell responses to AZD1222 COVID-19 vaccine. Only in-frame clones appear in the TCRdb table, and some are missing; sequencing was by immunoSEQ multiplex PCR. The table has around 120,000 clones, approximately 84% seen once; the top ten hold 6.5% to 9.5%. Germline assignment: CDR1 MDHEN and CDR2 SYDVKM. The CDR3 totals 12 residues. The V and J ends lost 6 bases and 7 bases respectively, with 13 bases between them. The sample in question was peripheral blood, obtained on day 0 of AZD1222 vaccination. This TCR was recovered from an adult in good health. The J gene is TRBJ2-7, the V gene TRBV28; a possible D gene is TRBD1 (5 bases). The CDR3 spells CASRLGHGEQYF. CDR3 nucleotide sequence: TGTGCCAGCAGGTTAGGACACGGGGAGCAGTACTTC.